Included here is one TCR beta chain sequence, with context. In the original analysis: Estimation of nucleated cell counts was performed using reference gene primer amplification. The table came from immunoSEQ multiplex PCR; TCRdb's copy has only in-frame clones and leaves some out. V, J and clone size are taken as reported in that table, and D and trimming were inferred from the DNA itself. The sample lists approximately 55,000 clones; less than 95% were seen once. The data are from a study of blood T cell repertoires in COVID-19. The wider study: There were acute and convalescent COVID-19 samples, and they came from the United States, Italy and Spain. The analysed material was cDNA or gDNA that came from T cells, B-cell-depleted T cells, or PBMCs.

CDR1 and CDR2 from the germline V gene are MGHDK and SYGVNS. This CDR3 has 16 amino acids. Trimming removed 3 bases from V and 5 bases from J, with 20 bases in between. The V call is TRBV25-1, the J call TRBJ2-7, with a possible D match to TRBD1 (5 bases). Sequencing was done on a sample of peripheral blood. This TCR was sampled from a man aged 35 to 55 with acute or convalescent COVID-19. The CDR3 sequence is CASSDQPQPTGHEQYF. The CDR3, as DNA: TGTGCCAGCAGTGACCAACCCCAACCCACAGGTCACGAGCAGTACTTC.